These 4 T cell receptor beta chains originate from one sample sequenced in a study of low-dose radiotherapy and immunotherapy resistance in tumors. As for time point: after trial treatment. The treatment was: LDRT plus nivolumab, ipilimumab, low-dose cyclophosphamide and aspirin (RACIN trial). TRAV and TRBV primers primed cDNA for both TCRalpha and TCRbeta. Both a constant-region primer and a V-primer adapter served to amplify TCRs across roughly 20 PCR cycles. TCRdb reanalysed the reads using MiXCR and keeps one entry per CDR3 protein. The data show tens of thousands of distinct CDR3 sequences, with around a quarter seen just once and about a tenth held by the top ten. The starting material was PBMCs, obtained after low-dose radiotherapy plus immunotherapy. These receptors all stem from a male donor with prostate cancer.

The sample holds one count of this clonotype. A far more abundant clone sits one base away, making this likely a read error. CDR3 protein: CASSQGGPSGRNEQYF. For the CDR3, the DNA is TGTGCCAGCAGCCAAGGGGGGCCTAGCGGGAGGAATGAGCAGTACTTC. The chain uses TRBV3-1 and TRBJ2-7; 11 positions agree with TRBD2. J was trimmed by 7 bases and V by 1 base; bases with no gene match: 9. Germline V gene sequence: CDR1 LGHDT, CDR2 YNNKEL (reference sequence). The CDR3 sequence is 16 residues long.

This clonotype has at least ten counts. This chain links TRBV5-1 with TRBJ2-1; 8 bases are a match to TRBD2. Per germline, CDR1 SGHRS and CDR2 YFSETQ. The V and J ends lost 6 bases and 4 bases, in that order; junction bases with no gene match: 9. The CDR3 spans 15 residues. The CDR3 region is CASTPWASGYNEQFF. Written as DNA, the CDR3 is TGCGCCAGCACCCCCTGGGCTAGCGGGTACAATGAGCAGTTCTTC. Looking up the rest from reference TRBV5-1 and TRBJ2-1 gives the full variable domain: KAGVTQTPRYLIKTRGQQVTLSCSPISGHRSVSWYQQTPGQGLQFLFEYFSETQRNKGNFPGRFSGRQFSNSRSEMNVSTLELGDSALYLCASTPWASGYNEQFFGPGTRLTVL.

A few counts support this clonotype. V and J are TRBV10-3 and TRBJ2-7, with D unresolved. The V gene's germline CDR1 is ENHRY and CDR2 SYGVKD. V was cut by 0 bases and J by 3 bases, with 12 bases left in between. This CDR3 has 15 amino acids. CDR3 sequence reads: CAISESATAGYEQYF. Here the CDR3 DNA reads TGTGCCATCAGTGAGTCCGCGACGGCTGGCTACGAGCAGTACTTC.

The table lists this clonotype with many counts. This sequence joins TRBV7-2 and TRBJ1-2; 10 bases are shared with TRBD1. Germline assignment: CDR1 SGHTA and CDR2 FQGNSA. This CDR3 region has 16 residues. The junction had 6 bases not matched to a gene; V was cut back by 3 bases and J by 2 bases. The CDR3, as DNA: TGTGCCAGCAGCTTCGCCGGGACAGGGGAAAACTATGGCTACACCTTC. This encodes CASSFAGTGENYGYTF.